This T cell receptor beta chain was identified during a study of shared clonotypes between healthy human individuals. Overall study results and limits: Rarefaction curves obtained for sorted subsets showed sequencing incomplete despite large depth.

This clone was counted only a few times. Its specificity is not known. In the original workflow: Filtering differed because ImmunoSEQ produced junction-only sequences that carried no quality scores. The assay was immunoSEQ multiplex PCR, and TCRdb's table has in-frame clones only and misses some. D and trimming come from the DNA, and the V and J calls and clone size come from that table. The repertoire includes hundreds of thousands of clones, 96% of them detected once, and about 0.054% sits in the top ten. In germline, CDR1 is LNHDA, CDR2 SQIVND (reference sequence). This CDR3 has 15 residues. The V end was cut by 8 bases, the J end by 0 bases, with 11 bases between.

This chain links TRBV19 with TRBJ2-6; D is unclear. The sequencing input was naive CD4+ T cells sorted from blood. Subset given: CD45RA+ positively selected. The TCR comes from a young woman in good health. For the CDR3, the DNA is TGTGCCAGTTCAATAGGGCTCTCTGGGGCCAACGTCCTGACTTTC. This encodes CASSIGLSGANVLTF.